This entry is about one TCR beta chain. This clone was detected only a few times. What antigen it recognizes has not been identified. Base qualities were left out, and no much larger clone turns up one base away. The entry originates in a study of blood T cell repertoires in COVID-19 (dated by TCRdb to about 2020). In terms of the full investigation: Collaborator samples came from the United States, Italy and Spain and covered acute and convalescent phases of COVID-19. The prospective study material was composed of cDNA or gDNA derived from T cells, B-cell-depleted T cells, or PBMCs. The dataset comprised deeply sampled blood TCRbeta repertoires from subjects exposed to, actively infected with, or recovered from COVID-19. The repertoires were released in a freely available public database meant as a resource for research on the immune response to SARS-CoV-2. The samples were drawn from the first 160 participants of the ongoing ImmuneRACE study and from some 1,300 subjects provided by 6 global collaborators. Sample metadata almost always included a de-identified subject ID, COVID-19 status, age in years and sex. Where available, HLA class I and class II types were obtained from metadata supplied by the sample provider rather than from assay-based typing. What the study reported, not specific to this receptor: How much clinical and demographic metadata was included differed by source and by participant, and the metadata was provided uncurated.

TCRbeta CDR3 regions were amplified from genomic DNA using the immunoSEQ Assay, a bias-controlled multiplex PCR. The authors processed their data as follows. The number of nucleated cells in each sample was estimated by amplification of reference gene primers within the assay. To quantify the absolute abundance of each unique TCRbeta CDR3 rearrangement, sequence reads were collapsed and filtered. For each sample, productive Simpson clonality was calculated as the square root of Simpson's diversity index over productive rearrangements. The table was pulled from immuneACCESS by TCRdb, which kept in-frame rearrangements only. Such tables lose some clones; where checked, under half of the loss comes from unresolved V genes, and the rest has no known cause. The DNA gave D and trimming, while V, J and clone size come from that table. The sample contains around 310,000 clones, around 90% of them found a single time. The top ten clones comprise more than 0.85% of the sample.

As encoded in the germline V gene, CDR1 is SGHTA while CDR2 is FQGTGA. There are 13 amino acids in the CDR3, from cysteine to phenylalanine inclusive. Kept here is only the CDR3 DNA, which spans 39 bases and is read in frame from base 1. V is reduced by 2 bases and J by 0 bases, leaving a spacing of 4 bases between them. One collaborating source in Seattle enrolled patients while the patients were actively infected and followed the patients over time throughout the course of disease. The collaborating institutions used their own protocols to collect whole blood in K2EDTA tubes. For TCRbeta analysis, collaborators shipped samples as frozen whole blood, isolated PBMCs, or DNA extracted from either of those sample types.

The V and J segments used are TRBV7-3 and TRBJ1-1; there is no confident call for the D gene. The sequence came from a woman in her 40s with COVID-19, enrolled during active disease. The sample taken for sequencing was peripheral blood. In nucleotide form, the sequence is TGTGCCAGCAGCTTACAGGTGAACACTGAAGCTTTCTTT. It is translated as CASSLQVNTEAFF.